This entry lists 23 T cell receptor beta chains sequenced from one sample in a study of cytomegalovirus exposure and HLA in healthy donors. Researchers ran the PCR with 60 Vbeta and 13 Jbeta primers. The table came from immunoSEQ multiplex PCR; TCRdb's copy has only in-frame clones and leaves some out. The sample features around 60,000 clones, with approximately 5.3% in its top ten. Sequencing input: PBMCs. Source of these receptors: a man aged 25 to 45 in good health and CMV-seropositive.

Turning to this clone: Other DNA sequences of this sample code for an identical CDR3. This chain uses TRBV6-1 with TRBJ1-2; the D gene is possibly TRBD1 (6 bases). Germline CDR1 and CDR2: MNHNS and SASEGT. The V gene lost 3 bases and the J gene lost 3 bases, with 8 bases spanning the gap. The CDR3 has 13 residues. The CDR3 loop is CASSETGDYGYTF. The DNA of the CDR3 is TGTGCCAGCAGTGAGACAGGTGACTATGGCTACACCTTC.

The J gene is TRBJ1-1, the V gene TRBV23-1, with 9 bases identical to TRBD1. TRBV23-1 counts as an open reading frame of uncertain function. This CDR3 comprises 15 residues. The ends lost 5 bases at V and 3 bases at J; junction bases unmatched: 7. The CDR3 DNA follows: TGCGCCAGCAGTACAGGGGGCGGGGAGGACACTGAAGCTTTCTTT. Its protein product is CASSTGGGEDTEAFF.

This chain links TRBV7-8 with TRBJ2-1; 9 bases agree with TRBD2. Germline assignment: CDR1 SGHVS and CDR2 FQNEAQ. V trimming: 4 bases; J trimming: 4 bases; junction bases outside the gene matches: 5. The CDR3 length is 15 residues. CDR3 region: CASSSWTSEYNEQFF. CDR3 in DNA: TGTGCCAGCAGCTCCTGGACTAGCGAGTACAATGAGCAGTTCTTC.

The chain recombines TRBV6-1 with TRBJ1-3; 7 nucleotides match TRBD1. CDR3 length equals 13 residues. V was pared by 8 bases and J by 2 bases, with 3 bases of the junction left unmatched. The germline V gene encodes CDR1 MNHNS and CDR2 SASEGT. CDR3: CASLTGPGNTIYF. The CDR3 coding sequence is TGTGCCAGCTTGACAGGGCCTGGAAACACCATATATTTT.

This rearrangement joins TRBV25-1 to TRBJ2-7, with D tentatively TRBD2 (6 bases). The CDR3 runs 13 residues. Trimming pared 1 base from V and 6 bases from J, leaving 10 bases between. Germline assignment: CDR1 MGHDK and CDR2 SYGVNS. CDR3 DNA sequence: TGTGCCAGCAGTGAATCGGGCGGGGTCGAGCAGTACTTC. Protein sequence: CASSESGGVEQYF.

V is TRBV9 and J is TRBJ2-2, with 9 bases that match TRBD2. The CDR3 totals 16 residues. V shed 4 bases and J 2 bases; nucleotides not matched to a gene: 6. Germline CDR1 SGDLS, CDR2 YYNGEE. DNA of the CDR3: TGTGCCAGCAGCCTAAGCCTAGCGGGAAACACCGGGGAGCTGTTTTTT. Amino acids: CASSLSLAGNTGELFF.

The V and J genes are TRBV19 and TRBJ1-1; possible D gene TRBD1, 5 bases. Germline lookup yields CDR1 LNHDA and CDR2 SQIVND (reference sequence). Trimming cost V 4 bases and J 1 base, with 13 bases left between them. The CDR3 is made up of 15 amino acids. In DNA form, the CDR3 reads TGTGCCAGTAGTACCCCGACAGAGACGAACACTGAAGCTTTCTTT. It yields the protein CASSTPTETNTEAFF.

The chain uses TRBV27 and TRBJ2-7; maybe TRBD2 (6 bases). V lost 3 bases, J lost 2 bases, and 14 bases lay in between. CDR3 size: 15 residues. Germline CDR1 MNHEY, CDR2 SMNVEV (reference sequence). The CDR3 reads CASSLFGSPAYEQYF. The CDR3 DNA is TGTGCCAGCAGTTTGTTCGGGAGCCCCGCCTACGAGCAGTACTTC.

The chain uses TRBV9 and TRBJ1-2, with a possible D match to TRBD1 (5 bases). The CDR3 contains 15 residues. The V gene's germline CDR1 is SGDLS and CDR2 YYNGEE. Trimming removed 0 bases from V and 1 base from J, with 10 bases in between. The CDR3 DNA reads TGTGCCAGCAGCGTAGATTCGGGGGTTAACTATGGCTACACCTTC. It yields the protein CASSVDSGVNYGYTF.

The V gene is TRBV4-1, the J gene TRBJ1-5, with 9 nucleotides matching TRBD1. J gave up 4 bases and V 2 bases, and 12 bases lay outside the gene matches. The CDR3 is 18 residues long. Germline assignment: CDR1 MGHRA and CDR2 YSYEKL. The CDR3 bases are TGCGCCAGCAGCCAATTAGCTCGGACAGGGGTTCGGAATCAGCCCCAGCATTTT. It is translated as CASSQLARTGVRNQPQHF.

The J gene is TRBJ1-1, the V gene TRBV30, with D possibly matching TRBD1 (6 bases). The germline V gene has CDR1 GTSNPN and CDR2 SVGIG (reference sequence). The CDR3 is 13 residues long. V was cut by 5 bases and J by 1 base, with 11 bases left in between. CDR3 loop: CAWRGHQNTEAFF. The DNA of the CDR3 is TGTGCCTGGCGGGGACATCAGAACACTGAAGCTTTCTTT.

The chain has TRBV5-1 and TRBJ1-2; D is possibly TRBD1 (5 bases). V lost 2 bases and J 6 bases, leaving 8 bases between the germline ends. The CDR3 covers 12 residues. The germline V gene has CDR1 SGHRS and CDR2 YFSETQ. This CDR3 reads CASSFQGNGYTF. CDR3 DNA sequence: TGCGCCAGCAGCTTCCAGGGAAATGGCTACACCTTC.

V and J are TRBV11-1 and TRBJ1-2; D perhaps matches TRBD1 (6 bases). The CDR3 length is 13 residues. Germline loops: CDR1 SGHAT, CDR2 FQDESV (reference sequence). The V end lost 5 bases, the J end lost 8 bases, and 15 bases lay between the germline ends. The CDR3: CASSPGGGPGYTF. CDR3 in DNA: TGTGCCAGCAGCCCCGGCGGGGGCCCGGGCTACACCTTC.

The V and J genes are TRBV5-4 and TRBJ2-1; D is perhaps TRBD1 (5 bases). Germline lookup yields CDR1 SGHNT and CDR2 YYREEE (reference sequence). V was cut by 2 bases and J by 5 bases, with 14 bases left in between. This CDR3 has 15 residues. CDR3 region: CASSFEKQANNEQFF. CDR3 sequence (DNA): TGTGCCAGCAGCTTCGAGAAACAGGCTAACAATGAGCAGTTCTTC.

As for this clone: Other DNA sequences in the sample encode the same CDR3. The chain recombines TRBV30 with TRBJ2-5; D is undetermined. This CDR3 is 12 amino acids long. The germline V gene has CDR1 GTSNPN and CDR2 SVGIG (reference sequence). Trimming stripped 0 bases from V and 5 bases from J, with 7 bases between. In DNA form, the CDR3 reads TGTGCCTGGAGTGTACTCGGGGAGACCCAGTACTTC. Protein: CAWSVLGETQYF.

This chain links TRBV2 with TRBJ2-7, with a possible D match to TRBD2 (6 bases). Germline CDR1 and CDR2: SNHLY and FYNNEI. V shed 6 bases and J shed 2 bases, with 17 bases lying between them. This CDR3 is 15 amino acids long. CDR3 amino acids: CASRGLGTGAYEQYF. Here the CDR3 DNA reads TGTGCCAGCAGAGGGCTCGGGACGGGAGCCTACGAGCAGTACTTC. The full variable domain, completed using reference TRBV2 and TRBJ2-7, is EPEVTQTPSHQVTQMGQEVILRCVPISNHLYFYWYRQILGQKVEFLVSFYNNEISEKSEIFDDQFSVERPDGSNFTLKIRSTKLEDSAMYFCASRGLGTGAYEQYFGPGTRLTVT.

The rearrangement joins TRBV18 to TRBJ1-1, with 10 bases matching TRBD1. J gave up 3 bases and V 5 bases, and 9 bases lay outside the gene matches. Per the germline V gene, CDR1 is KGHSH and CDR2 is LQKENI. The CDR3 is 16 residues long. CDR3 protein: CASSAGQGTGDTEAFF. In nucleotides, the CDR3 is TGTGCCAGCTCAGCGGGACAGGGGACGGGGGACACTGAAGCTTTCTTT.

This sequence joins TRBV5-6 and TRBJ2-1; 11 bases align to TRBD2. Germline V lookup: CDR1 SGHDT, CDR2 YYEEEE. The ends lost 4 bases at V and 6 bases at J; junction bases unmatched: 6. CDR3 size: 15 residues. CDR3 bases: TGTGCCAGCAGCGTCGCCGGGACTAGCGGCAATGAGCAGTTCTTC. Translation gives CASSVAGTSGNEQFF.

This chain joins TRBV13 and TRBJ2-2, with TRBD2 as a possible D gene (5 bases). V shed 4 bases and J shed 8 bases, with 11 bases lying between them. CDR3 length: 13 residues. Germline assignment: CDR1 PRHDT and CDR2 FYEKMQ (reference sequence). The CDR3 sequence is CASSSSGVGELFF. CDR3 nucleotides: TGTGCCAGCAGCTCCTCCGGGGTAGGGGAGCTGTTTTTT.

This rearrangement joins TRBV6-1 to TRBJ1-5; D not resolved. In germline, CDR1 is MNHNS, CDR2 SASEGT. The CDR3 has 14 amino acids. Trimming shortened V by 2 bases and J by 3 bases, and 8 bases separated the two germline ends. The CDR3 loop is CASSEFPVNQPQHF. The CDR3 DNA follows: TGTGCCAGCAGTGAATTCCCCGTCAATCAGCCCCAGCATTTT.

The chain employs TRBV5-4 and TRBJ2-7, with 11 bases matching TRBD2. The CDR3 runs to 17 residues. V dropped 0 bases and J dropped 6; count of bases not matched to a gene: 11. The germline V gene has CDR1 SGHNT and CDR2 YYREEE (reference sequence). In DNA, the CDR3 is TGTGCCAGCAGCTTGGCAATCTTGGGGACTAGCGGTGCCGAGCAGTACTTC. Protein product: CASSLAILGTSGAEQYF.

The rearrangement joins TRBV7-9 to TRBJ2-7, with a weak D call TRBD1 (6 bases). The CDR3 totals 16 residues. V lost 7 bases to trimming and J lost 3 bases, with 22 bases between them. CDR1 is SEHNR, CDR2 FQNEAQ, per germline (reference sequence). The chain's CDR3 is CASTSDVVRGGYEQYF. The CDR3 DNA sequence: TGTGCCAGCACCTCTGATGTTGTCAGGGGTGGCTACGAGCAGTACTTC.

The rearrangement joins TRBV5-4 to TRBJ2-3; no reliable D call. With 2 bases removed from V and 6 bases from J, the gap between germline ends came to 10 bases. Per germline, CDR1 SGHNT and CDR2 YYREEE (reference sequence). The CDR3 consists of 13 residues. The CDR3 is CASSLLERDTQYF. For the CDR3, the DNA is TGTGCCAGCAGCTTATTAGAACGCGATACGCAGTATTTT.